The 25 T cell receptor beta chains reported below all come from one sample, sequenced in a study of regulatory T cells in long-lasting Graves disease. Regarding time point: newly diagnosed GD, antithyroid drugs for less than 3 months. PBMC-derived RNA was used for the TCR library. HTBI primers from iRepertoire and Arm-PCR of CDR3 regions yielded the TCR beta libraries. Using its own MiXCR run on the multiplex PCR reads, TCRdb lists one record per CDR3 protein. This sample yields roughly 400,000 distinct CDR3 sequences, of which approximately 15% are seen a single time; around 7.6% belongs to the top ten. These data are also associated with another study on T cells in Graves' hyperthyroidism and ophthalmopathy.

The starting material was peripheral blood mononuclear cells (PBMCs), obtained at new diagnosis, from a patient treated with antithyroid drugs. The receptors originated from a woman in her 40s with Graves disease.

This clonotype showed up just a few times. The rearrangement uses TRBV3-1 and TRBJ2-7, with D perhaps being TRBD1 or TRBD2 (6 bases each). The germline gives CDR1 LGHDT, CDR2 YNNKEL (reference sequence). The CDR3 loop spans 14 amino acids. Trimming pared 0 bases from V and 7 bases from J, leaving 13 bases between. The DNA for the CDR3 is TGTGCCAGCAGCCAAGATTACAGAGGGGGGGAGCAGTACTTC. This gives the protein CASSQDYRGGEQYF.

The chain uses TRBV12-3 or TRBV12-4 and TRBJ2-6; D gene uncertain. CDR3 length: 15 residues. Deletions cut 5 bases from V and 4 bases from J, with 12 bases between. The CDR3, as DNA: TGTGCCAGCAGTCCGCCAGAAGCAGGGGCCAACGTCCTGACTTTC. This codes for CASSPPEAGANVLTF.

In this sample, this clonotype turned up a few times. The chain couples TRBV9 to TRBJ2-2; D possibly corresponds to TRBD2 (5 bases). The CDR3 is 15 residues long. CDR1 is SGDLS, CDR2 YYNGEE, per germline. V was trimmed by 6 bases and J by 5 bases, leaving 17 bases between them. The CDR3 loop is CASTSGAEETGELFF. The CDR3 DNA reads TGTGCCAGCACAAGTGGAGCGGAAGAGACCGGGGAGCTGTTTTTT.

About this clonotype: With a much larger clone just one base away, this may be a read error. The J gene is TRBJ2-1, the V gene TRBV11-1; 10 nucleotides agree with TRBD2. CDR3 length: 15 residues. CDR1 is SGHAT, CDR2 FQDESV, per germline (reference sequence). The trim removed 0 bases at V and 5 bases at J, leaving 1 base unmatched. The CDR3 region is CASSLAGTSDNEQFF. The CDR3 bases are TGTGCCAGCAGCTTAGCCGGGACTAGCGACAATGAGCAGTTCTTC.

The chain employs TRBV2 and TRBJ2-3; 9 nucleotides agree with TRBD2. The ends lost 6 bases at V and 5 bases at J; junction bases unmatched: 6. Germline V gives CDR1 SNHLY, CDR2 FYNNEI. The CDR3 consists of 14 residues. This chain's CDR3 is CASRGTSGRDTQYF. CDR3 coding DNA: TGTGCCAGCAGGGGCACTAGCGGGCGAGATACGCAGTATTTT.

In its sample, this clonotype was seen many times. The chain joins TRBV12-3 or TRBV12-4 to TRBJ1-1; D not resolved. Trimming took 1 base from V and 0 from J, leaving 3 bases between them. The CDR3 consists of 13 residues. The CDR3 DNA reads TGTGCCAGCAGTTTAGAGCTGAACACTGAAGCTTTCTTT. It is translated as CASSLELNTEAFF.

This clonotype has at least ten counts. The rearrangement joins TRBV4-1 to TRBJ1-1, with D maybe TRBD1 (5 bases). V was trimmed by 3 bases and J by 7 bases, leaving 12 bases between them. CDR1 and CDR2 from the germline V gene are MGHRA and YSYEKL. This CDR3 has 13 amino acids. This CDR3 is CASSQHTRGEAFF. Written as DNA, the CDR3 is TGCGCCAGCAGCCAGCATACTAGGGGTGAAGCTTTCTTT.

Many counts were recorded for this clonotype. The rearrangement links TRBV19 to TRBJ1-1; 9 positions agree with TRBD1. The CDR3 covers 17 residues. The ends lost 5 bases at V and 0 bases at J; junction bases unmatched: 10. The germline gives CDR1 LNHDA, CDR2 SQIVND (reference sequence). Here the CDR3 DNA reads TGTGCCAGTAGTTCCTACGAACAGGGGGCTTTGAACACTGAAGCTTTCTTT. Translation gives CASSSYEQGALNTEAFF.

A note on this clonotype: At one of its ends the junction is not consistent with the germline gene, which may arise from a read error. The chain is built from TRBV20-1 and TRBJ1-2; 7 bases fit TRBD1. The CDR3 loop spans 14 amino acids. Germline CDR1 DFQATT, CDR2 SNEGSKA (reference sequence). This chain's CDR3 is CSARDDRAEDGHTF. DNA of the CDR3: TGCAGTGCTAGAGATGACAGGGCTGAGGATGGCCACACCTTC.

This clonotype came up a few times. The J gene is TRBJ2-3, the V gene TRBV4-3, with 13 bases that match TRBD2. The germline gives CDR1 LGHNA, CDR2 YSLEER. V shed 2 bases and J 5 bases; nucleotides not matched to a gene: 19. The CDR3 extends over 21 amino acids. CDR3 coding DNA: TGCGCCAGCAGCCAACATTTCCGGACTAGCGGGAGTTCCGAAGGTTTAGATACGCAGTATTTT. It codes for CASSQHFRTSGSSEGLDTQYF.

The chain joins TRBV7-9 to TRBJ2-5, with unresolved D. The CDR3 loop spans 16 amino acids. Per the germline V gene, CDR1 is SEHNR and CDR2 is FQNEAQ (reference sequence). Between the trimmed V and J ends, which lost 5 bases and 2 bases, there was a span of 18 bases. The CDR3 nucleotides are TGTGCCAGCAGCCCCCGCTCGATTTCAATTCAAGAGACCCAGTACTTC. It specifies CASSPRSISIQETQYF.

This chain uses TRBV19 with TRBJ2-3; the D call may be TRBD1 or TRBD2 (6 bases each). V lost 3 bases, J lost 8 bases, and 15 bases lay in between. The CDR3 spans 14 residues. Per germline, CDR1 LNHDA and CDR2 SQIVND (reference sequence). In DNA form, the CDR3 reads TGTGCCAGTAGTATCACCGGGGGCGGCGGTACGCAGTATTTT. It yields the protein CASSITGGGGTQYF.

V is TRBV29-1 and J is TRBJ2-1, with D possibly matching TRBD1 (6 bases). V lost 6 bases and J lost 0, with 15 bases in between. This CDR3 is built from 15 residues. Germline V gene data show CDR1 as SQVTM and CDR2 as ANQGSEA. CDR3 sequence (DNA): TGCAGCGTCGTCAGGGGAATAAGCTCCTACAATGAGCAGTTCTTC. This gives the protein CSVVRGISSYNEQFF.

CDR3 DNA: TGTGCCAGCAGACCGGGCGGCGGCCTCTATGGCTACACCTTC. Encoded protein: CASRPGGGLYGYTF. V is TRBV11-2 and J is TRBJ1-2; D not certain. The CDR3 is 14 residues long. Germline-derived CDR1 and CDR2 are SGHAT and FQNNGV. V lost 6 bases to trimming and J lost 4 bases, with 15 bases between them.

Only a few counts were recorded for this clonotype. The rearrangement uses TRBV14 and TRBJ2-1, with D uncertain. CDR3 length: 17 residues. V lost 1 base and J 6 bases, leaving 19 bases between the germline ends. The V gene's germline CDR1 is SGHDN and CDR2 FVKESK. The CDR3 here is CASSQVRVGAPPNEQFF. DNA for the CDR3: TGTGCCAGCAGCCAAGTTCGGGTCGGAGCTCCCCCCAATGAGCAGTTCTTC.

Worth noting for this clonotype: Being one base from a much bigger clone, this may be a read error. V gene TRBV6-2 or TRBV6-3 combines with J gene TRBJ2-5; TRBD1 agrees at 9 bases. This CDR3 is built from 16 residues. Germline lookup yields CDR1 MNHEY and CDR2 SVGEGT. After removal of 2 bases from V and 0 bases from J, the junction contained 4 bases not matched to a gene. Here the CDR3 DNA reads TGTGCCAGCAGTTACCGGACAGGGGTGGACCAAGAGACCCAGTACTTC. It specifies CASSYRTGVDQETQYF.

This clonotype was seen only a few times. The CDR3 loop is CASKTAGGLDEQFF. CDR3 in DNA: TGTGCCAGCAAGACGGCGGGAGGGCTCGATGAGCAGTTCTTC. V and J are TRBV12-3 or TRBV12-4 and TRBJ2-1; 9 nucleotides agree with TRBD2. The CDR3 covers 14 residues. V shed 7 bases, J shed 8 bases, and the junction held 9 bases outside the gene matches.

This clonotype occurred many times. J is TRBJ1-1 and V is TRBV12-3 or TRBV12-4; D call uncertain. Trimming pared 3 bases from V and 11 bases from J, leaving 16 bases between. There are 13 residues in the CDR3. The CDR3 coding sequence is TGTGCCAGCAGTTTTAGAGAGGTATGGATGGCTTTCTTT. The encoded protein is CASSFREVWMAFF.

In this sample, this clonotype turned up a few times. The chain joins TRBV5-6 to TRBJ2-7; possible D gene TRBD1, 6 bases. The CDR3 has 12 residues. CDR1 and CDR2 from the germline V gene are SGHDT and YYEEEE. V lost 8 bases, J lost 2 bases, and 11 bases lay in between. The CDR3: CASNRDTYEQYF. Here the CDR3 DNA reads TGTGCCAGTAACCGGGACACCTACGAGCAGTACTTC.

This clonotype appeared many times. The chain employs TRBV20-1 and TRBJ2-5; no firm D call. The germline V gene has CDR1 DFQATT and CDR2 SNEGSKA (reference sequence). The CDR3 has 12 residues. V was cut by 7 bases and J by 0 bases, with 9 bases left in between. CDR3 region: CSVTKDQETQYF. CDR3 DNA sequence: TGCAGTGTTACTAAGGACCAAGAGACCCAGTACTTC.

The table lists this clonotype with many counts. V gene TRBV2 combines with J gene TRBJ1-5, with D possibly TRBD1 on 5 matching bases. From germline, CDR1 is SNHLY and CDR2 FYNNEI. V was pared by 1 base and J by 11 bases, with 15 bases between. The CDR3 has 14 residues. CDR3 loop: CASSEDRLPGAQHF. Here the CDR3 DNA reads TGTGCCAGCAGTGAAGACAGGCTCCCAGGAGCCCAGCATTTT.

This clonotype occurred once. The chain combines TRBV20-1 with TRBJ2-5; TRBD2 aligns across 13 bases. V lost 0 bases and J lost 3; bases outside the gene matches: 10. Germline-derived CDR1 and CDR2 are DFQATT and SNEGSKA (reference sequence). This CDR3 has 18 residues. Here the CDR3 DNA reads TGCAGTGCTAGAGATGAGGCCGCCGGGACTAGCGGGAAAGAGACCCAGTACTTC. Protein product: CSARDEAAGTSGKETQYF.

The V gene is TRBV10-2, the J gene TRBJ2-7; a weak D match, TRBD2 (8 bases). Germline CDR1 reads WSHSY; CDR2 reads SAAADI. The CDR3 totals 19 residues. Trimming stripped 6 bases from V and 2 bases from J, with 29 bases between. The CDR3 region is CASRLTGPAGALTPYEQYF. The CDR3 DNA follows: TGCGCCAGCAGACTGACAGGGCCAGCGGGAGCCCTAACCCCCTACGAGCAGTACTTC.

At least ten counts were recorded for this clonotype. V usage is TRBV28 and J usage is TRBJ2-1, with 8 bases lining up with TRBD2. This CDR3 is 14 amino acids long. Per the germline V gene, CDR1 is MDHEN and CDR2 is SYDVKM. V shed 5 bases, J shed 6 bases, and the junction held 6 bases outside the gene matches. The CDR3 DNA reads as TGTGCCAGCAGTGTAAGCGGGAGTGGCAATGAGCAGTTCTTC. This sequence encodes CASSVSGSGNEQFF. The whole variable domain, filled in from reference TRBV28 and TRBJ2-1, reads DVKVTQSSRYLVKRTGEKVFLECVQDMDHENMFWYRQDPGLGLRLIYFSYDVKMKEKGDIPEGYSVSREKKERFSLILESASTNQTSMYLCASSVSGSGNEQFFGPGTRLTVL.

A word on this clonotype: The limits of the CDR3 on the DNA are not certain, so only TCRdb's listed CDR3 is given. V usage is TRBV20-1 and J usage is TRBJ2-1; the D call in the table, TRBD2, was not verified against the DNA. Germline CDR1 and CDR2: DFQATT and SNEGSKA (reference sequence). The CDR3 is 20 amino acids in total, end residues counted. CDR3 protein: CSASLRFGTSGRSSYNEQFF.